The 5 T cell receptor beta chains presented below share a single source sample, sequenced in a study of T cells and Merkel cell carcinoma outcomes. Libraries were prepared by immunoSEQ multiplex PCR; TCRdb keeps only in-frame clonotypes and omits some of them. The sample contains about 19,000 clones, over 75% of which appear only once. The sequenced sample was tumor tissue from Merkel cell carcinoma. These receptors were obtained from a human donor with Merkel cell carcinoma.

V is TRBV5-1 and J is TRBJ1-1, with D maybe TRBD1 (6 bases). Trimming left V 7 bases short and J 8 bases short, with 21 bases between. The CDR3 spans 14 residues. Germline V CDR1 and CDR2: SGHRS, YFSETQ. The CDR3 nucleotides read TGCGCCAGCGGATTCCGCCCGGGGGGCGAAGAAGCTTTCTTT. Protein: CASGFRPGGEEAFF.

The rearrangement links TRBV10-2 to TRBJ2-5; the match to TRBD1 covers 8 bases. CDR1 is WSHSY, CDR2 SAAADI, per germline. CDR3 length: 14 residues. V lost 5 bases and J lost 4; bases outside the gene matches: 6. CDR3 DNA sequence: TGCGCCAGCAGTACAGGGGGACGGGGAGAGACCCAGTACTTC. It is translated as CASSTGGRGETQYF.

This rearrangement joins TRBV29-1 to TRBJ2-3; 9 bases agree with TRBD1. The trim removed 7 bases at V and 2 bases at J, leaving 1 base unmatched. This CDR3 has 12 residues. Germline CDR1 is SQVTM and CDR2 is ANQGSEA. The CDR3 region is CSGTGATDTQYF. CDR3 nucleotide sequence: TGCAGCGGGACAGGGGCCACAGATACGCAGTATTTT.

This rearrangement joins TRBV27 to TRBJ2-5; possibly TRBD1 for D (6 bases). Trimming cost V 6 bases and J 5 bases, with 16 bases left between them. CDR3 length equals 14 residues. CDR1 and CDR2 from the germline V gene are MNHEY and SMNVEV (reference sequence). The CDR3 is CASSNLRGGETQYF. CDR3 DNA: TGTGCCAGCAGCAACCTCAGGGGCGGTGAGACCCAGTACTTC.

The CDR3, as DNA: TGTGCCAGCAGCTTAACGGTCTCTGGAAACACCATATATTTT. It yields the protein CASSLTVSGNTIYF. The gene calls are TRBV7-9 and TRBJ1-3, with D unclear. The V gene lost 2 bases and the J gene lost 0 bases, with 5 bases spanning the gap. Germline CDR1 is SEHNR and CDR2 is FQNEAQ (reference sequence). This CDR3 has 14 residues.